Below are 18 T cell receptor beta chains sequenced from a single sample in a study of cytomegalovirus exposure and HLA in healthy donors. Measured with immunoSEQ multiplex PCR; TCRdb has only the in-frame clones, and not every one. The sample records 150,000 to 200,000 clones, approximately 86% being singletons. Source material: PBMCs. The receptor set was obtained from a man in his late teens or twenties in good health and CMV-seropositive.

The genes are TRBV4-1 and TRBJ2-7, with a weak D call TRBD2 (5 bases). Trimming left V 0 bases short and J 4 bases short, with 10 bases between. The CDR3 totals 14 residues. In germline, CDR1 is MGHRA, CDR2 YSYEKL. DNA of the CDR3: TGCGCCAGCAGCCAAGAAGTCAGGACTTACGAGCAGTACTTC. Its protein is CASSQEVRTYEQYF.

A word on this clone: Germline is not matched at one junction end, which may reflect a read error. This rearrangement joins TRBV7-7 to TRBJ2-1, with TRBD2 identical over 9 bases. This CDR3 region has 18 residues. Per germline, CDR1 SSHAT and CDR2 FNYEAQ (reference sequence). In DNA form, the CDR3 reads TGTGCTAGCAGCTTACGGGCCTTTAGCGGGAGCTCCTACAATGAGCAGTTCTTC. This gives the protein CASSLRAFSGSSYNEQFF.

This chain joins TRBV15 and TRBJ2-5; D is possibly TRBD2 (7 bases). Looked up from germline, CDR1 is LNHNV and CDR2 is YYDKDF (reference sequence). V was trimmed by 8 bases and J by 5 bases, leaving 18 bases between them. CDR3 length equals 14 residues. CDR3 residues: CATLGRGAEETQYF. DNA for the CDR3: TGTGCCACCCTCGGCCGGGGGGCTGAGGAGACCCAGTACTTC. The whole variable domain, remainder taken from reference TRBV15 and TRBJ2-5, is DAMVIQNPRYQVTQFGKPVTLSCSQTLNHNVMYWYQQKSSQAPKLLFHYYDKDFNNEADTPDNFQSRRPNTSFCFLDIRSPGLGDTAMYLCATLGRGAEETQYFGPGTRLLVL.

The chain employs TRBV5-1 and TRBJ1-4; no clear D. Looked up from germline, CDR1 is SGHRS and CDR2 is YFSETQ. V dropped 0 bases and J dropped 3 bases, with 18 bases sitting between them. The CDR3 consists of 18 residues. CDR3 sequence: CASSLGRELPAANEKLFF. CDR3 bases: TGCGCCAGCAGCTTGGGGAGGGAACTCCCGGCGGCTAATGAAAAACTGTTTTTT.

The rearrangement uses TRBV30 and TRBJ2-5, with D perhaps matching TRBD2 (5 bases). The CDR3 spans 12 residues. V dropped 3 bases and J dropped 4 bases, with 9 bases sitting between them. Germline CDR1 is GTSNPN and CDR2 is SVGIG (reference sequence). The CDR3 DNA follows: TGTGCCTGGAGAGGACTTCCAGAGACCCAGTACTTC. As protein: CAWRGLPETQYF.

This clone was seen only once. This chain joins TRBV20-1 and TRBJ1-4, with D maybe TRBD1 (5 bases). CDR1 and CDR2 from the germline V gene are DFQATT and SNEGSKA (reference sequence). This CDR3 is 10 amino acids long. V was trimmed by 7 bases and J by 8 bases, leaving 8 bases between them. CDR3 DNA sequence: TGCAGTGTACACAGGGAAAAACTGTTTTTT. Residues: CSVHREKLFF.

The sample holds a few counts of this clone. This rearrangement joins TRBV7-9 to TRBJ2-1; 7 bases are shared with TRBD1. The CDR3 runs 15 residues. After removal of 4 bases from V and 6 bases from J, the junction contained 9 bases not matched to a gene. Germline V gene lookup returns CDR1 SEHNR and CDR2 FQNEAQ (reference sequence). This chain's CDR3 is CASSSRQGQSNEQFF. CDR3 DNA: TGTGCCAGCAGCTCCAGACAGGGACAATCCAATGAGCAGTTCTTC.

This sequence joins TRBV18 and TRBJ2-7, with no clear D. The CDR3 runs to 13 residues. Germline V gene data show CDR1 as KGHSH and CDR2 as LQKENI. Trimming cost V 6 bases and J 3 bases, with 12 bases left between them. CDR3: CASSRSTYYEQYF. The CDR3 DNA sequence: TGTGCCAGCTCCCGGAGCACATACTACGAGCAGTACTTC. The full variable domain, rest sourced from reference TRBV18 and TRBJ2-7, is NAGVMQNPRHLVRRRGQEARLRCSPMKGHSHVYWYRQLPEEGLKFMVYLQKENIIDESGMPKERFSAEFPKEGPSILRIQQVVRGDSAAYFCASSRSTYYEQYFGPGTRLTVT.

The V and J genes are TRBV4-3 and TRBJ2-7, with D possibly matching TRBD1 (6 bases). Germline-derived CDR1 and CDR2 are LGHNA and YSLEER. CDR3 size: 17 residues. The V gene lost 2 bases and the J gene lost 1 base, with 18 bases spanning the gap. CDR3 sequence reads: CASSQRIRGRNSYEQYF. CDR3 DNA sequence: TGCGCCAGCAGCCAACGCATCAGGGGTCGTAATTCCTACGAGCAGTACTTC.

The chain recombines TRBV2 with TRBJ1-5, with 7 bases aligning to TRBD1. The length of the CDR3 is 13 residues. After removal of 6 bases from V and 5 bases from J, the junction contained 4 bases not matched to a gene. In germline, CDR1 is SNHLY, CDR2 FYNNEI. Here the CDR3 reads CASSADRDQPQHF. CDR3 nucleotide sequence: TGTGCCAGCAGCGCAGACAGGGATCAGCCCCAGCATTTT.

The rearrangement uses TRBV9 and TRBJ2-1, with 7 bases matching TRBD1. Trimming at V came to 0 bases and at J to 8 bases, leaving 5 bases not matched to a gene. Germline CDR1 is SGDLS and CDR2 is YYNGEE. The CDR3 covers 14 residues. CDR3 amino acids: CASSVARGLDEQFF. The CDR3 coding sequence is TGTGCCAGCAGCGTAGCCAGGGGGTTGGATGAGCAGTTCTTC.

The table lists this clone with a count of one. The V call is TRBV20-1, the J call TRBJ1-5, with a weak D call TRBD1 (6 bases). Germline V gene data show CDR1 as DFQATT and CDR2 as SNEGSKA (reference sequence). V was clipped by 6 bases and J by 11 bases, with 14 bases between them. The CDR3 has 11 amino acids. DNA for the CDR3: TGCAGTGCCTCCCAGGGGCCGGCCCAGCATTTT. This sequence encodes CSASQGPAQHF.

This sequence joins TRBV15 and TRBJ2-7; 8 nucleotides align to TRBD2. Trimming cost V 0 bases and J 4 bases; bases outside gene matches: 2. CDR1 is LNHNV, CDR2 YYDKDF, per germline (reference sequence). The CDR3 covers 14 residues. DNA for the CDR3: TGTGCCACCAGCAGAGACGGGGGGGGTTACGAGCAGTACTTC. Its translation: CATSRDGGGYEQYF.

The table lists this clone with a count of one. The chain carries TRBV7-9 and TRBJ2-7; 15 nucleotides match TRBD2. The CDR3 loop spans 16 amino acids. Germline CDR1 and CDR2: SEHNR and FQNEAQ (reference sequence). V dropped 6 bases and J dropped 2; count of bases not matched to a gene: 5. Here the CDR3 reads CASSPGLAGGTYEQYF. CDR3 nucleotides: TGTGCCAGCAGTCCCGGACTAGCGGGAGGGACCTACGAGCAGTACTTC. The full variable domain, completed using reference TRBV7-9 and TRBJ2-7, is DTGVSQNPRHKITKRGQNVTFRCDPISEHNRLYWYRQTLGQGPEFLTYFQNEAQLEKSRLLSDRFSAERPKGSFSTLEIQRTEQGDSAMYLCASSPGLAGGTYEQYFGPGTRLTVT.

The chain carries TRBV2 and TRBJ2-1; D not certain. The CDR3 is 12 amino acids. Germline CDR1 SNHLY, CDR2 FYNNEI. Trimming left V 8 bases short and J 0 bases short, with 5 bases between. The chain's CDR3 is CASSGSYNEQFF. The CDR3 DNA sequence: TGTGCCAGCTCGGGCTCCTACAATGAGCAGTTCTTC.

Note on this clone: An end of the junction does not agree with germline; a read error may underlie this. The chain is built from TRBV7-7 and TRBJ2-1; 8 bases fit TRBD2. Per germline, CDR1 SSHAT and CDR2 FNYEAQ (reference sequence). This CDR3 has 15 residues. The CDR3 DNA is TGTGCTAGCAGCCTTTTCTCCGGGGGGGACAATGAGCAGTTCTTC. Translating gives CASSLFSGGDNEQFF.

V usage is TRBV28 and J usage is TRBJ2-7; 9 positions agree with TRBD1. Trimming took 8 bases from V and 4 from J; bases not matched to a gene: 3. CDR3 length: 12 amino acids. Germline CDR1 and CDR2: MDHEN and SYDVKM. The chain's CDR3 is CASGDRAYEQYF. CDR3 sequence (DNA): TGTGCCAGCGGGGACAGGGCTTACGAGCAGTACTTC.

The chain joins TRBV21-1 to TRBJ1-5. TRBV21-1 is annotated as a pseudogene. The CDR3 is made up of 15 amino acids. This CDR3 reads CASSRGGAAGQPQHF. Written as DNA, the CDR3 is TGTGCCAGCAGCCGGGGAGGAGCGGCCGGGCAGCCCCAGCATTTT.